Below are 27 T cell receptor beta chains sequenced from a single sample in a study of blood T cell repertoires in COVID-19. Data came from immunoSEQ multiplex PCR; TCRdb stores just in-frame clones and leaves some out. The data contain over 100,000 clones, about 85% of them singletons. Sequenced input: peripheral blood. The receptor set was obtained from a middle-aged man with acute or convalescent COVID-19.

The chain employs TRBV18 and TRBJ2-1, with D maybe TRBD2 (5 bases). Per the germline V gene, CDR1 is KGHSH and CDR2 is LQKENI. V lost 5 bases and J 5 bases, leaving 16 bases between the germline ends. The CDR3 is 15 residues long. CDR3 in amino acids: CASSSRGRGDNEQFF. The DNA of the CDR3 is TGTGCCAGCTCATCCCGGGGTAGAGGAGACAATGAGCAGTTCTTC.

The V gene is TRBV25-1, the J gene TRBJ1-6, with TRBD1 matching 8 bases. Germline V gene lookup returns CDR1 MGHDK and CDR2 SYGVNS. J gave up 4 bases and V 8 bases, and 1 base lay outside the gene matches. The CDR3 spans 13 residues. The CDR3 DNA reads TGTGCCAGCGGGACAGGTTATAATTCACCCCTCCACTTT. The encoded protein is CASGTGYNSPLHF.

The chain couples TRBV7-3 to TRBJ2-6; 7 bases agree with TRBD1. Germline V gene sequence: CDR1 SGHTA, CDR2 FQGTGA. There are 17 residues in the CDR3. J was trimmed by 0 bases and V by 5 bases; bases with no gene match: 7. CDR3: CASSPKGASSGANVLTF. The CDR3 DNA is TGTGCCAGCAGCCCGAAGGGGGCCAGCTCTGGGGCCAACGTCCTGACTTTC.

This clone has a handful of counts. The CDR3 sequence: CASSQEQWRGTNEKLFF. CDR3 coding DNA: TGTGCCAGCAGCCAAGAGCAGTGGAGAGGCACTAATGAAAAACTGTTTTTT. The gene calls are TRBV3-1 (or the pseudogene TRBV3-2) and TRBJ1-4; no clear D gene. CDR3 length: 17 amino acids. Germline CDR1 LGHDT, CDR2 YNNKEL (reference sequence). Trimming removed 0 bases at V and 2 bases at J, with 13 bases between.

V gene TRBV10-3 combines with J gene TRBJ2-3; D gene ambiguous. Per germline, CDR1 ENHRY and CDR2 SYGVKD. The germline V and J ends were trimmed by 5 bases and 4 bases, with 7 bases remaining between them. The CDR3 runs to 12 residues. The CDR3 coding sequence is TGTGCCATCAGTTCTAAGTCAGATACGCAGTATTTT. This encodes CAISSKSDTQYF.

This chain connects TRBV6-1 to TRBJ1-6, with 7 bases fitting TRBD1. This CDR3 has 16 residues. Trimming took 2 bases from V and 6 from J; bases not matched to a gene: 7. Germline V gene lookup returns CDR1 MNHNS and CDR2 SASEGT. The CDR3 is CASSEIQGGGNSPLHF. The CDR3 nucleotides read TGTGCCAGCAGTGAAATACAAGGGGGCGGTAATTCACCCCTCCACTTT.

This clone was observed a single time. The V gene is TRBV6-5, the J gene TRBJ1-6; weak D call: TRBD1 (6 bases). Germline assignment: CDR1 MNHEY and CDR2 SVGAGI. Deletions cut 3 bases from V and 7 bases from J, with 16 bases between. CDR3 length: 16 amino acids. The CDR3 region is CASSYSRRGRNSPLHF. In DNA form, the CDR3 reads TGTGCCAGCAGTTATTCCCGCAGGGGTCGGAATTCACCCCTCCACTTT.

Note on this clone: Other DNA sequences in this specimen translate into the identical CDR3. The chain carries TRBV7-2 and TRBJ2-7; the match to TRBD1 covers 7 bases. The trim removed 5 bases at V and 1 base at J, leaving 2 bases unmatched. This CDR3 is built from 13 residues. Germline V CDR1 and CDR2: SGHTA, FQGNSA. The CDR3 DNA follows: TGTGCCAGCAGCCGGGACAGATCCTACGAGCAGTACTTC. It translates to CASSRDRSYEQYF.

V is TRBV5-1 and J is TRBJ2-6, with 9 bases matching TRBD1. Trimming took 3 bases from V and 4 from J; bases not matched to a gene: 2. Germline V lookup: CDR1 SGHRS, CDR2 YFSETQ. The CDR3 extends over 15 amino acids. CDR3 DNA sequence: TGCGCCAGCAGCTGGACAGGGGACGGGGCCAACGTCCTGACTTTC. Residues: CASSWTGDGANVLTF.

The chain is built from TRBV11-2 and TRBJ1-1; D is uncertain. The V gene lost 4 bases and the J gene lost 3 bases, with 9 bases spanning the gap. Germline V gene sequence: CDR1 SGHAT, CDR2 FQNNGV. The length of the CDR3 is 13 residues. For the CDR3, the DNA is TGTGCCAGCAGCTCCCCCCGGGACACTGAAGCTTTCTTT. As protein: CASSSPRDTEAFF.

The chain links TRBV5-1 to TRBJ2-2; D perhaps matches TRBD1 (5 bases). This CDR3 has 16 residues. Trimming left V 0 bases short and J 4 bases short, with 13 bases between. The germline V gene has CDR1 SGHRS and CDR2 YFSETQ. The CDR3 reads CASSLAAWGTTGELFF. CDR3 coding DNA: TGCGCCAGCAGCTTGGCCGCCTGGGGCACCACCGGGGAGCTGTTTTTT.

V gene TRBV6-6 combines with J gene TRBJ2-2, with D perhaps TRBD1 (5 bases). Trimming stripped 7 bases from V and 0 bases from J, with 12 bases between. Germline values: CDR1 MNHNY, CDR2 SVGAGI (reference sequence). This CDR3 spans 15 amino acids. CDR3 in DNA: TGTGCCAGCAAGGAGACAGTCCCGAACACCGGGGAGCTGTTTTTT. It yields the protein CASKETVPNTGELFF.

This clone appeared once. The chain joins TRBV23-1 to TRBJ2-1, with TRBD1 identical over 9 bases. TRBV23-1 qualifies as an ORF whose function is uncertain. The V segment lost 5 bases and the J segment 2 bases; nucleotides outside the gene matches: 7. There are 16 residues in the CDR3. The CDR3 loop reads CASSIAGQGTYNEQFF. CDR3 bases: TGCGCCAGCAGTATCGCGGGACAGGGAACCTACAATGAGCAGTTCTTC.

J is TRBJ2-1 and V is TRBV29-1; TRBD2 matches 9 bases. The CDR3 runs 14 residues. Trimming took 4 bases from V and 9 from J; bases not matched to a gene: 10. Germline V lookup: CDR1 SQVTM, CDR2 ANQGSEA. CDR3 residues: CSVGEAGGIGEQFF. The CDR3 nucleotides read TGCAGCGTTGGGGAGGCGGGAGGGATTGGTGAGCAGTTCTTC.

This clone was seen more than once but under ten times. The chain carries TRBV7-9 and TRBJ1-4, with D perhaps TRBD1 (5 bases). The germline V gene encodes CDR1 SEHNR and CDR2 FQNEAQ (reference sequence). The CDR3 covers 15 residues. The V end was cut by 4 bases, the J end by 7 bases, with 16 bases between. The CDR3 DNA sequence: TGTGCCAGCAGCTGGGCGTTGAAAAGGGGTGAAAAACTGTTTTTT. This gives the protein CASSWALKRGEKLFF.

The chain employs TRBV18 and TRBJ1-4; TRBD1 is a possible D gene (6 bases). The CDR3 extends over 17 amino acids. The V gene's germline CDR1 is KGHSH and CDR2 LQKENI. Trimming cost V 1 base and J 5 bases, with 17 bases left between them. CDR3 sequence (DNA): TGTGCCAGCTCACCACTGCCGCCAGGACAGAGCAATGAAAAACTGTTTTTT. Amino acids: CASSPLPPGQSNEKLFF.

This chain uses TRBV4-2 with TRBJ2-3, with 13 bases lining up with TRBD2. The V and J ends lost 8 bases and 2 bases, in that order; junction bases with no gene match: 10. Germline-derived CDR1 and CDR2 are LGHNA and YNFKEQ. The length of the CDR3 is 17 residues. The CDR3, as DNA: TGTGCCAGCGCCCCCCTAACTAGCGGGGGGGCCACAGATACGCAGTATTTT. Its protein product is CASAPLTSGGATDTQYF.

J is TRBJ2-3 and V is TRBV11-2; 12 nucleotides match TRBD2. Germline lookup yields CDR1 SGHAT and CDR2 FQNNGV. Losses at the gene ends were 2 bases for V and 0 bases for J; bases not matched to a gene: 6. The CDR3 covers 18 residues. The CDR3 reads CASSLLAGGYTSTDTQYF. The CDR3 coding sequence is TGTGCCAGCAGCTTACTAGCGGGAGGGTACACTAGCACAGATACGCAGTATTTT.

J is TRBJ1-5 and V is TRBV7-9; a weak D match, TRBD1 (5 bases). The V gene's germline CDR1 is SEHNR and CDR2 FQNEAQ (reference sequence). V lost 0 bases, J lost 2 bases, and 8 bases lay in between. This CDR3 spans 15 amino acids. DNA for the CDR3: TGTGCCAGCAGCTTAGCAGGGGCTGGCAATCAGCCCCAGCATTTT. Translation gives CASSLAGAGNQPQHF.

This clone was observed a few times. The V and J genes are TRBV11-2 and TRBJ2-1; TRBD2 is a possible D gene (5 bases). In germline, CDR1 is SGHAT, CDR2 FQNNGV. Deletions cut 9 bases from V and 4 bases from J, with 16 bases between. This CDR3 spans 14 amino acids. CDR3 region: CASLPRAGYNEQFF. The CDR3 nucleotides read TGTGCCAGTCTCCCACGCGCGGGTTACAATGAGCAGTTCTTC.

The chain employs TRBV7-9 and TRBJ2-5, with TRBD2 matching over 14 bases. The CDR3 totals 17 residues. The germline gives CDR1 SEHNR, CDR2 FQNEAQ (reference sequence). Losses at the gene ends were 4 bases for V and 1 base for J; bases not matched to a gene: 5. Here the CDR3 DNA reads TGTGCCAGCAGCTGGGGACTAGCGGGAGCCCCCCAAGAGACCCAGTACTTC. This translates into CASSWGLAGAPQETQYF.

V gene TRBV4-1 combines with J gene TRBJ2-3; 9 bases line up with TRBD2. J lost 2 bases, V lost 1 base, and 10 bases had no gene match. Looked up from germline, CDR1 is MGHRA and CDR2 is YSYEKL. The CDR3 is made up of 18 amino acids. This CDR3 reads CASSQVLAGGKITDTQYF. The CDR3 DNA sequence: TGCGCCAGCAGCCAAGTACTAGCGGGCGGAAAAATCACAGATACGCAGTATTTT.

This clone has more than one count but fewer than ten. The V call is TRBV18, the J call TRBJ2-1; 15 positions agree with TRBD2. The junction had 3 bases not matched to a gene; V was cut back by 3 bases and J by 9 bases. This CDR3 is built from 15 residues. From germline, CDR1 is KGHSH and CDR2 LQKENI. CDR3 bases: TGTGCCAGCTCACCGGGACTAGCGGGGGGAGGTGAGCAGTTCTTC. Protein sequence: CASSPGLAGGGEQFF.

The V gene is TRBV28, the J gene TRBJ2-7; a weak D match, TRBD2 (5 bases). The CDR3 loop spans 15 amino acids. Per the germline V gene, CDR1 is MDHEN and CDR2 is SYDVKM. V dropped 3 bases and J dropped 6 bases, with 18 bases sitting between them. The CDR3 DNA reads TGTGCCAGCAGTTTGATAGCGATTAAGGGTGGCGAGCAGTACTTC. This gives the protein CASSLIAIKGGEQYF.

The rearrangement uses TRBV15 and TRBJ2-3, with TRBD2 matching over 11 bases. Germline CDR1 LNHNV, CDR2 YYDKDF (reference sequence). The V and J ends lost 5 bases and 1 base, in that order; junction bases with no gene match: 5. This CDR3 has 16 residues. The CDR3 DNA is TGTGCCACCAGCTGGCAACTAGCGGGAGGCACAGATACGCAGTATTTT. It translates to CATSWQLAGGTDTQYF.

This clone has only one observation. This chain joins TRBV3-1 (or the pseudogene TRBV3-2) and TRBJ2-5; D call uncertain. CDR1 and CDR2 (germline): LGHDT, YNNKEL (reference sequence). V was shortened by 4 bases and J by 0 bases, with 3 bases between the two germline ends. This CDR3 has 12 amino acids. CDR3 in amino acids: CASSLYQETQYF. CDR3 nucleotide sequence: TGTGCCAGCAGCCTCTACCAAGAGACCCAGTACTTC.

This rearrangement joins TRBV3-1 (or the pseudogene TRBV3-2) to TRBJ2-1; 8 bases map to TRBD2. Germline lookup yields CDR1 LGHDT and CDR2 YNNKEL (reference sequence). The trim removed 4 bases at V and 12 bases at J, leaving 11 bases unmatched. The CDR3 loop spans 14 amino acids. The CDR3 protein is CASSRSGVSPRQFF. CDR3 bases: TGTGCCAGCAGCCGTAGCGGGGTGAGCCCTCGGCAGTTCTTC.